This entry concerns a single T cell receptor beta chain. Its target is not known. This sample was included in a study of cytomegalovirus exposure and HLA in healthy donors. The CDR3 is 14 amino acids. Germline trimming cut 3 bases from V and 5 bases from J; bases unmatched to any gene: 6. CDR1 and CDR2 (germline): SGHDT, YYEEEE. The PCR used 60 Vbeta and 13 Jbeta primers. Here immunoSEQ multiplex PCR was the method, and the copy in TCRdb shows in-frame clones only, minus some. Of roughly 140,000 clones listed, approximately 82% are singletons. Study results and limitations: In an earlier analysis, productive rearrangement rates for most beta V segments clustered near 90% or 30%. Cytomegalovirus-associated status was assigned to about 160 TCR beta chains. In vitro checks showed that a few CMV-associated chains really do target CMV antigens. Follow-up analysis seemed to connect common viral pathogens with several of the most significant clusters identified.

This TCR came from a woman in her sixties or seventies in good health and CMV-seropositive. The rearrangement uses TRBV5-6 and TRBJ1-1; 8 positions agree with TRBD1. The sequencing input was PBMCs. The CDR3 loop is CASSSRGRGTEAFF. The CDR3 region has the DNA TGTGCCAGCAGCTCCAGGGGGCGCGGAACTGAAGCTTTCTTT.